This T cell receptor (beta chain) came from a study of technical replicates of blood from several donors. This table comes from immunoSEQ multiplex PCR, and its TCRdb copy is limited to in-frame clones, with some not included. Of 70,000 to 90,000 clones in the sample, 85% to 95% were seen once. This CDR3 comprises 14 residues. V lost 5 bases and J lost 7; bases outside the gene matches: 6. The germline V gene encodes CDR1 MNHNS and CDR2 SASEGT. Sequencing was carried out using T cells isolated from PBMCs. This chain links TRBV6-1 with TRBJ1-4, with 8 nucleotides matching TRBD1. The clonotype originates from a human donor in good health. CDR3 in DNA: TGTGCCAGCAGTCTGGACAGGGTCATTGAAAAACTGTTTTTT. Translation gives CASSLDRVIEKLFF.